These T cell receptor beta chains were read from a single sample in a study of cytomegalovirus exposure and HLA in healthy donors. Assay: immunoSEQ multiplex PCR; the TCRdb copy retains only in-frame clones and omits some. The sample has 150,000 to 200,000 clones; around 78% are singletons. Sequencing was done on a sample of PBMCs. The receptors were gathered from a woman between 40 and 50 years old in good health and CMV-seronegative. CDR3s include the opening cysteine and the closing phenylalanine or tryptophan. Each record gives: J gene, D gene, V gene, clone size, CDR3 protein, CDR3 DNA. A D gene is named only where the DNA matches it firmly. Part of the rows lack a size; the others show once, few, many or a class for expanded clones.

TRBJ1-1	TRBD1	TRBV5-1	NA	CASSLPTGGDTEAFF	TGCGCCAGCAGCCTACCGACAGGGGGTGACACTGAAGCTTTCTTT
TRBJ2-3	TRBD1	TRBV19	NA	CASRETGGSRDTQYF	TGTGCCAGTAGGGAGACAGGGGGCTCCCGAGATACGCAGTATTTT
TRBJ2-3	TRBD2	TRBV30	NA	CAWSVSLAGGPDTQYF	TGTGCCTGGAGTGTCTCCCTAGCGGGAGGGCCAGATACGCAGTATTTT
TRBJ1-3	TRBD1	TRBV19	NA	CASSNTGGTIYF	TGTGCCAGTAGTAACACAGGGGGGACCATATATTTT
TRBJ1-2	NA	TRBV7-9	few	CASSPTANYGYTF	TGTGCCAGCAGCCCGACAGCTAACTATGGCTACACCTTC
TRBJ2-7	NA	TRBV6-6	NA	CASSYSIQGTYEQYF	TGTGCCAGCAGTTACTCGATCCAGGGAACCTACGAGCAGTACTTC
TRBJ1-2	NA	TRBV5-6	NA	CASSLTGNGYGYTF	TGTGCCAGCAGCTTGACAGGGAATGGCTATGGCTACACCTTC
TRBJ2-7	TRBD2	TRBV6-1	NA	CASRDIAGVSYEQYF	TGTGCCAGCAGAGACATAGCGGGAGTCTCCTACGAGCAGTACTTC
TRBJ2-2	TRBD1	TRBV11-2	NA	CASRSPSRGPNTGELFF	TGTGCCAGCAGAAGCCCCTCCAGGGGGCCCAACACCGGGGAGCTGTTTTTT
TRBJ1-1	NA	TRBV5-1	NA	CASSLKQGNTEAFF	TGCGCCAGCAGCTTGAAACAGGGGAACACTGAAGCTTTCTTT
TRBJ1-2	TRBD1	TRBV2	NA	CASSEDRENGYTF	TGTGCCAGCAGCGAGGACAGGGAGAATGGCTACACCTTC
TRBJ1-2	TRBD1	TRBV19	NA	CASSMDRDYGYTF	TGTGCCAGTAGTATGGACAGGGACTATGGCTACACCTTC
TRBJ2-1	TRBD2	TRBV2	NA	CASSLTSGSWNEQFF	TGTGCCAGCTCCCTGACTAGCGGGAGTTGGAATGAGCAGTTCTTC
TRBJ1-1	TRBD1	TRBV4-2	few	CASSHDRTGTEAFF	TGTGCCAGCAGCCACGACAGGACAGGAACTGAAGCTTTCTTT
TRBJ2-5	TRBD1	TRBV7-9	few	CASSRQGFGETQYF	TGTGCCAGCAGCAGACAGGGATTTGGAGAGACCCAGTACTTC
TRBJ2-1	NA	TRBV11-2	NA	CASSFPGTYNEQFF	TGTGCCAGCAGCTTCCCCGGGACTTACAATGAGCAGTTCTTC
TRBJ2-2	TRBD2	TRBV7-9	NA	CASSPSGLAGGPGTGELFF	TGTGCCAGCAGCCCCTCGGGACTAGCGGGAGGGCCAGGCACCGGGGAGCTGTTTTTT
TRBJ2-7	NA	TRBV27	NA	CASSFGGADYEQYF	TGTGCCAGCAGTTTCGGTGGGGCAGACTACGAGCAGTACTTC
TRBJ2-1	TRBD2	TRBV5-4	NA	CASSFRLAGLSVNEQFF	TGTGCCAGCAGCTTCAGACTAGCGGGGTTAAGTGTCAATGAGCAGTTCTTC
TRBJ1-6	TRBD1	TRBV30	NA	CAWSATGVNSPLHF	TGTGCCTGGAGTGCGACAGGGGTCAATTCACCCCTCCACTTT
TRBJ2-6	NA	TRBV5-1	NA	CASSLDRAGANVLTF	TGCGCCAGCAGCTTGGACAGGGCTGGGGCCAACGTCCTGACTTTC
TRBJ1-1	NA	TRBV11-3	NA	CASSYGIQDTRLTF	TGTGCCAGCAGCTATGGTATCCAGGACACCCGCTTGACCTTT
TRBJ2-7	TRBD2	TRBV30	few	CAWSVLAGESSYEQYF	TGTGCCTGGAGTGTACTAGCGGGAGAGTCGTCCTACGAGCAGTACTTC
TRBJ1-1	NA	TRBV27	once	CASSWGGTNTEAFF	TGTGCCAGCAGTTGGGGGGGGACGAACACTGAAGCTTTCTTT
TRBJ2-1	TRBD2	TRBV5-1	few	CASSLVIAGEDEQFF	TGCGCCAGCAGCTTGGTGATAGCGGGAGAGGATGAGCAGTTCTTC
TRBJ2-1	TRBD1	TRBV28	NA	CASIGGQGAYNEQFF	TGTGCCAGCATCGGAGGACAGGGGGCCTACAATGAGCAGTTCTTC